The clone carrying this TCR beta chain was recorded once. Its antigen is unidentified. The CDR3 is 13 amino acids. Germline V gene lookup returns CDR1 LGHNA and CDR2 YNFKEQ. V was clipped by 3 bases and J by 1 base, with 6 bases between them. This record belongs to a study of T cell responses to AZD1222 COVID-19 vaccine. Overall study results and limits: Clonal diversity was possibly underestimated, and the donors were mostly white British, with more females. Only after the peak T cell response were repertoires sampled. CD4 TCRs covered the whole spike, strongest at regions 160-218 and 743-854.

Clones were sequenced by immunoSEQ multiplex PCR, and TCRdb holds only the in-frame ones, with some missing. The sample contains roughly 130,000 clones, about nine tenths of which appear only once. This sequence was found in an adult in good health. The V gene is TRBV4-2, the J gene TRBJ1-1; D unresolved. The specimen comprised peripheral blood, sampled on day 0 of AZD1222 vaccination. CDR3 nucleotide sequence: TGTGCCAGCAGCCAGGACGGGAACACTGAAGCTTTCTTT. The encoded protein is CASSQDGNTEAFF.